What follows describes a single T cell receptor (beta chain). Its matching antigen is unknown. TCRdb fed the multiplex PCR reads into MiXCR, producing one record per CDR3 protein. Of nearly 200,000 distinct CDR3 sequences in the sample, 25% to 40% were seen once. V was clipped by 5 bases and J by 3 bases, with 7 bases between them. The length of the CDR3 is 12 residues. Looked up from germline, CDR1 is LGHDT and CDR2 is YNNKEL (reference sequence). The source of the sample is a study of breast tumors, draining lymph nodes, adjacent tissues. Study results and limitations: Luminal-like breast cancer showed significantly greater tumor-nontumor repertoire similarity than basal-like breast cancer did. Tumors had less TCR diversity than lymph nodes, more than nontumor tissue.

Axillary draining lymph nodes of breast cancer patients supplied the node samples. Sequences were obtained from axillary lymph node tissue. The receptor was derived from a female donor with breast cancer. Some clones in this sample may be carry-over from other donors' samples. The chain has TRBV3-1 and TRBJ1-1; the D is unclear. The chain's CDR3 is CASSWADTEAFF. Written as DNA, the CDR3 is TGTGCCAGCAGCTGGGCGGACACTGAAGCTTTCTTT.